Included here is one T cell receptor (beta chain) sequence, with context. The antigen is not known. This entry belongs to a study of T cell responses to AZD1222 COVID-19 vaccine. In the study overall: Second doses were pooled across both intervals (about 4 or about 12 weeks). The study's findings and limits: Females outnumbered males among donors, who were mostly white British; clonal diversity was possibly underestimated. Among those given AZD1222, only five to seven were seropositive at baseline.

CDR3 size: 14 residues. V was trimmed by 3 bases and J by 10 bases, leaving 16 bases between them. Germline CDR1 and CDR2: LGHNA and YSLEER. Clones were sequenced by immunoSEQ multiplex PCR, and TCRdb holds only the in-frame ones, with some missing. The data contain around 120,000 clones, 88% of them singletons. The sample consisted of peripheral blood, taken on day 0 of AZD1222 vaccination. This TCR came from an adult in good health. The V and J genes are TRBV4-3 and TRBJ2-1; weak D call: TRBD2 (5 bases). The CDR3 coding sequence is TGCGCCAGCAGCCAGATGGGAGACGGCCGAGAGCAGTTCTTC. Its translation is CASSQMGDGREQFF.